This passage covers 13 T cell receptor beta chains from one sample sequenced in a study of T cells in Graves' hyperthyroidism and ophthalmopathy. RNA transcripts yielded amplified TCR beta CDR3 regions. A set of HTBI primers served as the primers for a first-round RT-PCR of the TCR CDR3. MiXCR, run by TCRdb on the multiplex PCR reads, gives a single entry per CDR3 protein. The sample carries approximately 360,000 distinct CDR3 sequences, about a sixth recorded once. Sequenced sample: blood. The receptors stem from a woman under 30 with Graves' hyperthyroidism that later progressed to Graves' ophthalmopathy.

In this sample, this clonotype turned up many times. This chain's CDR3 is CSAYTRDRGFSDTQYF. In nucleotides, the CDR3 is TGCAGTGCTTATACCAGGGACAGGGGTTTTTCAGATACGCAGTATTTT. The chain links TRBV20-1 to TRBJ2-3; TRBD1 matches at 10 bases. Germline CDR1 reads DFQATT; CDR2 reads SNEGSKA (reference sequence). This CDR3 comprises 16 residues. V lost 5 bases to trimming and J lost 4 bases; unmatched junction nucleotides: 12.

This clonotype was detected ten times or more. The chain uses TRBV3-1 and TRBJ2-7, with D hard to call. CDR1 is LGHDT, CDR2 YNNKEL, per germline (reference sequence). Deletions cut 1 base from V and 2 bases from J, with 6 bases between. The CDR3 is 13 amino acids. The CDR3 sequence is CASSQVGPYEQYF. CDR3 bases: TGTGCCAGCAGCCAAGTCGGGCCCTACGAGCAGTACTTC.

The chain links TRBV19 to TRBJ2-5; the D gene is possibly TRBD2 (5 bases). This CDR3 is built from 14 residues. Germline CDR1 LNHDA, CDR2 SQIVND (reference sequence). V lost 7 bases, J lost 1 base, and 13 bases lay in between. The CDR3 loop reads CASNNAGLQETQYF. DNA of the CDR3: TGTGCCAGTAATAATGCAGGACTCCAAGAGACCCAGTACTTC. Complete variable domain (other parts from reference TRBV19 and TRBJ2-5): DGGITQSPKYLFRKEGQNVTLSCEQNLNHDAMYWYRQDPGQGLRLIYYSQIVNDFQKGDIAEGYSVSREKKESFPLTVTSAQKNPTAFYLCASNNAGLQETQYFGPGTRLLVL.

The genes are TRBV24-1 and TRBJ2-7; 12 positions agree with TRBD1. After removal of 2 bases from V and 2 bases from J, the junction contained 6 bases not matched to a gene. The CDR3 extends over 17 amino acids. CDR1 is KGHDR, CDR2 SFDVKD, per germline. In DNA form, the CDR3 reads TGTGCCACCAGTGATTCCACCGGGACAGGGGGCCCCTACGAGCAGTACTTC. It encodes CATSDSTGTGGPYEQYF.

The chain is built from TRBV29-1 and TRBJ2-1; 8 bases agree with TRBD2. This CDR3 spans 13 amino acids. V lost 5 bases and J lost 8; bases outside the gene matches: 8. The germline CDR1 and CDR2 sequences are SQVTM and ANQGSEA. This CDR3 reads CSVQAGANDEQFF. The CDR3 DNA reads as TGCAGCGTTCAAGCGGGAGCCAACGATGAGCAGTTCTTC.

In its sample, this clonotype was seen many times. The chain recombines TRBV28 with TRBJ2-3, with TRBD2 matching over 8 bases. The ends lost 3 bases at V and 2 bases at J; junction bases unmatched: 7. This CDR3 comprises 16 residues. CDR1 is MDHEN and CDR2 is SYDVKM in the germline V gene. The DNA for the CDR3 is TGTGCCAGCAGTTTCCCCACTAGCGGCCACACAGATACGCAGTATTTT. Translating it yields CASSFPTSGHTDTQYF.

This clonotype has at least ten counts. V and J are TRBV11-3 and TRBJ2-1; D perhaps matches TRBD2 (7 bases). This CDR3 has 17 residues. V lost 2 bases to trimming and J lost 0 bases, with 14 bases between them. Germline assignment: CDR1 SGHNT and CDR2 YENEEA. The CDR3 nucleotides read TGTGCCAGCAGCTTAAACGGGGGGCTTAGCTCCTACAATGAGCAGTTCTTC. Residues: CASSLNGGLSSYNEQFF.

This clonotype was observed a few times. The chain uses TRBV15 and TRBJ2-1; TRBD2 matches 13 bases. Per germline, CDR1 LNHNV and CDR2 YYDKDF (reference sequence). With V trimmed by 0 bases and J by 3 bases, 5 bases remained unmatched. The CDR3 extends over 18 amino acids. This chain's CDR3 is CATSRDPGLAGLYNEQFF. CDR3 nucleotides: TGTGCCACCAGCAGAGATCCGGGACTAGCGGGACTCTACAATGAGCAGTTCTTC.

This clonotype was picked up many times. The rearrangement uses TRBV7-8 and TRBJ2-6, with unresolved D. CDR1 is SGHVS and CDR2 is FQNEAQ in the germline V gene. The ends were cut back, 2 bases at V and 2 bases at J, with 10 bases in the middle. CDR3 length equals 16 residues. DNA of the CDR3: TGTGCCAGCAGCTTATATCCCGCCGCTGGGGCCAACGTCCTGACTTTC. Its protein product is CASSLYPAAGANVLTF. The full variable domain, its missing parts supplied by reference TRBV7-8 and TRBJ2-6, is GAGVSQSPRYKVAKRGQDVALRCDPISGHVSLFWYQQALGQGPEFLTYFQNEAQLDKSGLPSDRFFAERPEGSVSTLKIQRTQQEDSAVYLCASSLYPAAGANVLTFGAGSRLTVL.

This clonotype showed up just a few times. The V gene is TRBV24-1, the J gene TRBJ2-5; D not certain. Germline values: CDR1 KGHDR, CDR2 SFDVKD. V was trimmed by 1 base and J by 3 bases, leaving 11 bases between them. The CDR3 is 15 amino acids. The CDR3: CATSDFKQRKETQYF. Here the CDR3 DNA reads TGTGCCACCAGTGATTTCAAACAGAGAAAAGAGACCCAGTACTTC.

This clonotype was observed many times. The chain uses TRBV7-2 and TRBJ1-1; D perhaps matches TRBD1 (5 bases). CDR3 length: 14 residues. Per the germline V gene, CDR1 is SGHTA and CDR2 is FQGNSA. Trimming stripped 0 bases from V and 1 base from J, with 6 bases between. In DNA form, the CDR3 reads TGTGCCAGCAGCTTAGCGGGACGGAACACTGAAGCTTTCTTT. Residues: CASSLAGRNTEAFF.

This clonotype was recorded at least ten times. The V and J genes are TRBV5-5 and TRBJ2-1, with 16 bases lining up with TRBD2. V was pared by 7 bases and J by 8 bases, with 9 bases of the junction left unmatched. In germline, CDR1 is SGHKS, CDR2 YYEKEE (reference sequence). The CDR3 is 16 amino acids. CDR3 in amino acids: CASPGTSGRALDEQFF. The CDR3 DNA reads TGTGCCAGCCCCGGGACTAGCGGGAGGGCCTTGGATGAGCAGTTCTTC.

The chain carries TRBV9 and TRBJ2-4; 10 bases fit TRBD2. Trimming removed 3 bases from V and 8 bases from J; junction bases left unmatched: 5. There are 14 residues in the CDR3. Germline assignment: CDR1 SGDLS and CDR2 YYNGEE. The CDR3 reads CASSGSLAGDIQYF. The CDR3 nucleotides read TGTGCCAGCAGCGGATCGCTAGCGGGGGACATTCAGTACTTC.